The 15 T cell receptor beta chains listed next were all sequenced from one sample in a study of radiotherapy plus CTLA-4 blockade in lung cancer. Assay: immunoSEQ multiplex PCR; the TCRdb copy retains only in-frame clones and omits some. Of 56,000 or so clones detected, over 75% appear once; the ten largest clones hold approximately 15%. Source: peripheral blood, taken from a patient treated with radiotherapy plus ipilimumab. Every receptor here comes from a human donor with non-small cell lung cancer who had a complete response to radiotherapy plus ipilimumab.

As to this clone: At one end the junction does not follow the germline gene, possibly because of a read error. This specimen includes other DNA sequences encoding the same CDR3. This chain uses TRBV10-1 with TRBJ1-6, with TRBD1 matching 7 bases. The CDR3 is made up of 14 amino acids. CDR1 is WNHNN, CDR2 SYGVQD, per germline (reference sequence). As DNA, the CDR3 is TGCGCCAGCAGCTCCGGGACAGCTAATTCCCCCCTCCACTTT. Translation: CASSSGTANSPLHF.

V usage is TRBV7-8 and J usage is TRBJ2-2; 12 bases are shared with TRBD2. Trimming at V came to 5 bases and at J to 0 bases, leaving 7 bases not matched to a gene. The CDR3 has 18 residues. Germline assignment: CDR1 SGHVS and CDR2 FQNEAQ. In nucleotides, the CDR3 is TGTGCCAGCAGCCCCCGGGCTAGCGGGGGGGCGAACACCGGGGAGCTGTTTTTT. This gives the protein CASSPRASGGANTGELFF.

The chain combines TRBV5-4 with TRBJ1-6; 8 nucleotides match TRBD1. Germline lookup yields CDR1 SGHNT and CDR2 YYREEE (reference sequence). The V gene end was trimmed by 2 bases and the J gene end by 7 bases; junction bases not matched to a gene: 5. There are 15 residues in the CDR3. The CDR3 bases are TGTGCCAGCAGCTTCGGGACAGGCGGAAATTCACCCCTCCACTTT. It codes for CASSFGTGGNSPLHF.

The gene calls are TRBV10-3 and TRBJ2-5; weak D call: TRBD2 (5 bases). The V and J ends lost 8 bases and 2 bases respectively, with 15 bases between them. Germline V lookup: CDR1 ENHRY, CDR2 SYGVKD. This CDR3 has 14 residues. CDR3 loop: CAIGLTGYQETQYF. The CDR3 DNA is TGTGCCATCGGTCTTACGGGGTATCAAGAGACCCAGTACTTC.

V is TRBV25-1 and J is TRBJ2-2; 11 nucleotides match TRBD2. The V and J ends lost 6 bases and 4 bases, in that order; junction bases with no gene match: 7. Germline V gene lookup returns CDR1 MGHDK and CDR2 SYGVNS. The CDR3 is 16 residues long. CDR3 coding DNA: TGTGCCAGCAGCCCGGGACTAGCGGAGCTCACCGGGGAGCTGTTTTTT. Protein product: CASSPGLAELTGELFF. Based on the CDR3 plus reference TRBV25-1 and TRBJ2-2, the full variable domain is EADIYQTPRYLVIGTGKKITLECSQTMGHDKMYWYQQDPGMELHLIHYSYGVNSTEKGDLSSESTVSRIRTEHFPLTLESARPSHTSQYLCASSPGLAELTGELFFGEGSRLTVL.

Here the CDR3 DNA reads TGTGCCAGCAGAACGGGGGTCACCGGGGAGCTGTTTTTT. It encodes CASRTGVTGELFF. The chain has TRBV6-5 and TRBJ2-2; tentative D call: TRBD2 (6 bases). Deletions cut 6 bases from V and 4 bases from J, with 9 bases between. The germline gives CDR1 MNHEY, CDR2 SVGAGI. The CDR3 has 13 residues.

In this sample, this clone turned up once. This chain connects TRBV6-5 to TRBJ1-3; D unclear. Per germline, CDR1 MNHEY and CDR2 SVGAGI. The CDR3 covers 14 residues. V lost 2 bases and J 4 bases, leaving 9 bases between the germline ends. The CDR3 coding sequence is TGTGCCAGCAGTTACACAAGCGGGGGAAACACCATATATTTT. Translation gives CASSYTSGGNTIYF.

V is TRBV27 and J is TRBJ1-1, with D perhaps TRBD1 (5 bases). Trimming pared 0 bases from V and 5 bases from J, leaving 16 bases between. The germline gives CDR1 MNHEY, CDR2 SMNVEV (reference sequence). The CDR3 is 16 residues long. CDR3 loop: CASSLSPDAQGTEAFF. DNA for the CDR3: TGTGCCAGCAGTTTATCGCCGGACGCCCAGGGAACTGAAGCTTTCTTT.

Comments on this clone: Sequence at one end of the junction differs from germline and may be a read error. The chain has TRBV11-2 and TRBJ2-5; D perhaps matches TRBD1 (6 bases). This CDR3 is 15 amino acids long. CDR1 SGHAT and CDR2 FQNNGV come from the germline V gene. The CDR3 region has the DNA TGTGCCAGCAGCTACCCCGGGACACTACAAGCGACCCAGTACTTC. Its translation: CASSYPGTLQATQYF.

Only a few counts were recorded for this clone. The V gene is TRBV19, the J gene TRBJ1-4; D might be TRBD1 (5 bases). V was clipped by 0 bases and J by 7 bases, with 12 bases between them. Germline CDR1 is LNHDA and CDR2 is SQIVND (reference sequence). This CDR3 has 15 residues. Here the CDR3 reads CASSIDPGMGEKLFF. CDR3 DNA sequence: TGTGCCAGTAGTATAGACCCAGGGATGGGTGAAAAACTGTTTTTT.

The rearrangement uses TRBV15 and TRBJ2-5; D might be TRBD2 (5 bases). The V and J ends lost 5 bases and 4 bases respectively, with 8 bases between them. This CDR3 has 12 residues. Germline CDR1 is LNHNV and CDR2 is YYDKDF (reference sequence). For the CDR3, the DNA is TGTGCCACCAGCGGAGGCGGAGAGACCCAGTACTTC. Encoded protein: CATSGGGETQYF.

The J gene is TRBJ1-4, the V gene TRBV30, with TRBD1 identical over 9 bases. Per germline, CDR1 GTSNPN and CDR2 SVGIG (reference sequence). The CDR3 sequence is 14 residues long. V lost 4 bases to trimming and J lost 5 bases; unmatched junction nucleotides: 5. This CDR3 is CAWKRGTGNEKLFF. In DNA form, the CDR3 reads TGTGCCTGGAAACGGGGGACAGGGAATGAAAAACTGTTTTTT. The full variable domain, rest sourced from reference TRBV30 and TRBJ1-4, is SQTIHQWPATLVQPVGSPLSLECTVEGTSNPNLYWYRQAAGRGLQLLFYSVGIGQISSEVPQNLSASRPQDRQFILSSKKLLLSDSGFYLCAWKRGTGNEKLFFGSGTQLSVL.

This clone showed up just a few times. This chain connects TRBV5-6 to TRBJ1-5, with a possible D match to TRBD1 (5 bases). V gave up 2 bases and J gave up 2 bases, with 8 bases separating them. CDR1 is SGHDT and CDR2 is YYEEEE in the germline V gene. CDR3 length: 14 residues. For the CDR3, the DNA is TGTGCCAGCAGCTTTTCGGGGGGCAATCAGCCCCAGCATTTT. It translates to CASSFSGGNQPQHF.

The gene calls are TRBV5-1 and TRBJ1-1, with 10 bases that match TRBD1. The CDR3 is 16 amino acids. Germline assignment: CDR1 SGHRS and CDR2 YFSETQ. V trimming: 0 bases; J trimming: 8 bases; junction bases outside the gene matches: 10. The CDR3 loop is CASSLASGQGLKEAFF. The CDR3 DNA follows: TGCGCCAGCAGCTTGGCTTCGGGACAGGGGTTAAAGGAAGCTTTCTTT.

This clone has more than one count but fewer than ten. J is TRBJ2-2 and V is TRBV28; tentatively, D is TRBD2 (6 bases). V lost 2 bases and J lost 2, with 9 bases in between. Germline assignment: CDR1 MDHEN and CDR2 SYDVKM. The CDR3 contains 15 residues. CDR3 DNA: TGTGCCAGCAGTTTAACTAGCCTAAACACCGGGGAGCTGTTTTTT. It is translated as CASSLTSLNTGELFF. Drawing the rest from reference TRBV28 and TRBJ2-2, the complete variable domain is DVKVTQSSRYLVKRTGEKVFLECVQDMDHENMFWYRQDPGLGLRLIYFSYDVKMKEKGDIPEGYSVSREKKERFSLILESASTNQTSMYLCASSLTSLNTGELFFGEGSRLTVL.